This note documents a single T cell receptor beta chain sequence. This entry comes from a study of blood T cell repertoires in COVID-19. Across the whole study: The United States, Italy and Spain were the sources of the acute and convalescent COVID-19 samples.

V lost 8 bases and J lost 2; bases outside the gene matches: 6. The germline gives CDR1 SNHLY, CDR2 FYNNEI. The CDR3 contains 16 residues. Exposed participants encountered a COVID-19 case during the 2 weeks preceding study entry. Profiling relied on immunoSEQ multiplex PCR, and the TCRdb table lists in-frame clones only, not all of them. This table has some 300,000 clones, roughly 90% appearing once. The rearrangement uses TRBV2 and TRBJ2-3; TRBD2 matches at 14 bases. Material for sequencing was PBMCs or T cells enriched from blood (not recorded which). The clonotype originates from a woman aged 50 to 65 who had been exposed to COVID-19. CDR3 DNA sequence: TGTGCCAGCGGTCGACTAGCGGGGGGGAACACAGATACGCAGTATTTT. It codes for CASGRLAGGNTDTQYF.